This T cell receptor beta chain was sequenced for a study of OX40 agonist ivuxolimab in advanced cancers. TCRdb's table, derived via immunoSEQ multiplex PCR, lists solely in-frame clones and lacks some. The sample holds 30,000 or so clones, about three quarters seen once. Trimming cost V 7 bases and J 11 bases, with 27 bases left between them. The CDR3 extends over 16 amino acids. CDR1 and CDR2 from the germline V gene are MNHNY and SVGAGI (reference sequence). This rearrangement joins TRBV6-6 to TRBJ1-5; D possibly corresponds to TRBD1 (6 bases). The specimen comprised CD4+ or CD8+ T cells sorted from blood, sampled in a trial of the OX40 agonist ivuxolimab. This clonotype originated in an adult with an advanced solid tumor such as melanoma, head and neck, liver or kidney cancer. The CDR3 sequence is CASKPLRGGRDLTQHF. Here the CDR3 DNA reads TGTGCCAGCAAACCACTGAGGGGGGGCCGCGATTTGACCCAGCATTTT.